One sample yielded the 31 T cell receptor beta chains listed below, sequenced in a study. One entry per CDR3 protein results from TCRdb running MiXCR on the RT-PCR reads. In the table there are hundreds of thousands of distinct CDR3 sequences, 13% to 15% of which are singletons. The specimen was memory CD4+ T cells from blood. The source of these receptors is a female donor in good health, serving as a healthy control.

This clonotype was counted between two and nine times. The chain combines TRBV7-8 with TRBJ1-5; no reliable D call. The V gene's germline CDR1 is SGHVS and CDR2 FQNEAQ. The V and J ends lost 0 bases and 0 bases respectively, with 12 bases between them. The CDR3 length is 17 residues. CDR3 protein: CASSLARDPYSNQPQHF. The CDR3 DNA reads TGTGCCAGCAGCTTAGCCCGGGATCCATATAGCAATCAGCCCCAGCATTTT.

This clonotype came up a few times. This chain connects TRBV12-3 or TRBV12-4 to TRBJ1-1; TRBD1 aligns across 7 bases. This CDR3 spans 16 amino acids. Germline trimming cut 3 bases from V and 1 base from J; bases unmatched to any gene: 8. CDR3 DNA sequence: TGTGCCAGCAGTTTCCCCGATCGGACAGGGAACACTGAAGCTTTCTTT. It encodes CASSFPDRTGNTEAFF.

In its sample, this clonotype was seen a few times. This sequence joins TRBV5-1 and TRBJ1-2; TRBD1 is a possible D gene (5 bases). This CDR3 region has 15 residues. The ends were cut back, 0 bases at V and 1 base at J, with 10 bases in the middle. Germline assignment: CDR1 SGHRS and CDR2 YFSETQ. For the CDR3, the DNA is TGCGCCAGCAGCTTGGCAATGGGACTTAACTATGGCTACACCTTC. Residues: CASSLAMGLNYGYTF.

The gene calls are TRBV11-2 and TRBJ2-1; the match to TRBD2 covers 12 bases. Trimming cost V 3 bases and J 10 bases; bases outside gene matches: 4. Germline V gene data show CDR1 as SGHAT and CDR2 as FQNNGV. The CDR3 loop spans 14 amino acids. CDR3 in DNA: TGTGCCAGCAGCTTGAGACTAGCGGGAGAGGAGCAGTTCTTC. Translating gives CASSLRLAGEEQFF.

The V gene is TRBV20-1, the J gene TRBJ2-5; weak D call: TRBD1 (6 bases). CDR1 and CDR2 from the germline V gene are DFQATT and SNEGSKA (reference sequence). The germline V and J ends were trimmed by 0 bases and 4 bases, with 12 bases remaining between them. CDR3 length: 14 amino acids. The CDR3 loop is CSARENRVRETQYF. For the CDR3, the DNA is TGCAGTGCTAGAGAGAACAGGGTCAGAGAGACCCAGTACTTC.

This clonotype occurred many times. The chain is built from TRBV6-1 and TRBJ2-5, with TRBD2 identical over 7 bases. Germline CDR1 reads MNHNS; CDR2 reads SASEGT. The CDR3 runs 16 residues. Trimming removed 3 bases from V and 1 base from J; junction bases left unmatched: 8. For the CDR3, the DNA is TGTGCCAGCAGTGACCCTTTGGGGGGGGGCCAAGAGACCCAGTACTTC. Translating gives CASSDPLGGGQETQYF.

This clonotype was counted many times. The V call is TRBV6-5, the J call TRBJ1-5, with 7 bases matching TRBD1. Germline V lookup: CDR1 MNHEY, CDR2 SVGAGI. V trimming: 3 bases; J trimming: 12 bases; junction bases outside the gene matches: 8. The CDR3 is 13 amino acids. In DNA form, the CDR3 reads TGTGCCAGCAGTTATGACAGGGAGAAACGCCAGCATTTT. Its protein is CASSYDREKRQHF.

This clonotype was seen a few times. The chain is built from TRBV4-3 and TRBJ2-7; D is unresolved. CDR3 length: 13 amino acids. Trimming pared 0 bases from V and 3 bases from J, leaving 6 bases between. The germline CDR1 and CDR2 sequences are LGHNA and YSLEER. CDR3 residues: CASSQERYYEQYF. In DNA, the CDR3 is TGCGCCAGCAGCCAAGAGAGATACTACGAGCAGTACTTC.

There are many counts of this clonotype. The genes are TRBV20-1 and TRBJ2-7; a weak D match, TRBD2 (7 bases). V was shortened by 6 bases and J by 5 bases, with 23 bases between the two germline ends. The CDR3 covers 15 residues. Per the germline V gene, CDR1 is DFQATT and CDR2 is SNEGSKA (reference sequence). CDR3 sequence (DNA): TGCAGTGCCCCAAAGGAGGGGGGGGCGAGAAACGAGCAGTACTTC. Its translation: CSAPKEGGARNEQYF.

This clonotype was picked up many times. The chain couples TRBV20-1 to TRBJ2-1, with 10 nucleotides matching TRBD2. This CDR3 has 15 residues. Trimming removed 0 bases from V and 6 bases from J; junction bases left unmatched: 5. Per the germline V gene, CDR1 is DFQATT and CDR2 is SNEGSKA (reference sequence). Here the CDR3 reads CSARDPSGRANEQFF. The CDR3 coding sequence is TGCAGTGCTAGAGATCCGAGCGGGAGGGCCAATGAGCAGTTCTTC.

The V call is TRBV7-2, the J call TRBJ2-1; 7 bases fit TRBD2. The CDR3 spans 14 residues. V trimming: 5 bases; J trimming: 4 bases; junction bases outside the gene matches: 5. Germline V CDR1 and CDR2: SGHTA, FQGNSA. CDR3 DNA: TGTGCCAGCAGCCCAGCGGGGACTTACAATGAGCAGTTCTTC. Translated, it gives CASSPAGTYNEQFF.

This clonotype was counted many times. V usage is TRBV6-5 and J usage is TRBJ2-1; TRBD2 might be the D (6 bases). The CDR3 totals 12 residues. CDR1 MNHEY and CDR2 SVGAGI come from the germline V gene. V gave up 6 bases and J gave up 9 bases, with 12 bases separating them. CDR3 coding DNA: TGTGCCAGCAGCCCGAGTAGCGGTGAGCAGTTCTTC. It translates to CASSPSSGEQFF.

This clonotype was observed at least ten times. CDR3 nucleotides: TGTGCCAGCAGCTTCCAACGGGATCCGGGACTCACAGATACGCAGTATTTT. Translated, it gives CASSFQRDPGLTDTQYF. This chain links TRBV5-6 with TRBJ2-3; TRBD2 might be the D (6 bases). The germline V gene encodes CDR1 SGHDT and CDR2 YYEEEE. The CDR3 totals 17 residues. V shed 2 bases and J shed 2 bases, with 18 bases lying between them.

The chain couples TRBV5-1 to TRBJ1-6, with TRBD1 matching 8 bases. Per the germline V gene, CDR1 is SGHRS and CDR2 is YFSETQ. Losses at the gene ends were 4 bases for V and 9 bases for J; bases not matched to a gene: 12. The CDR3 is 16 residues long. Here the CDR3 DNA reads TGCGCCAGCAGCCTCTTGACAGGGGATGGTAGTTCACCCCTCCACTTT. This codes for CASSLLTGDGSSPLHF.

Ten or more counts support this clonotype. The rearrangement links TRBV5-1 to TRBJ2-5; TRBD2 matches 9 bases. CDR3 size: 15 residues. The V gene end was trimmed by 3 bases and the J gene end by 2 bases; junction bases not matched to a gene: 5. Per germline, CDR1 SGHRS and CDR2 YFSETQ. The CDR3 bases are TGCGCCAGCAGCTCCGGGACTAGCCTACAAGAGACCCAGTACTTC. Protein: CASSSGTSLQETQYF.

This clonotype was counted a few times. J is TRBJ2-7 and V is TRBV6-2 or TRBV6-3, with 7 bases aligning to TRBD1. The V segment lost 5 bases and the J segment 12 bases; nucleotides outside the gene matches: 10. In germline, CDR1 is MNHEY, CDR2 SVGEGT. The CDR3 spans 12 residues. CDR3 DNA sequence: TGTGCCAGCAGTAACGACAGGGTGATACGGTACTTC. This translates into CASSNDRVIRYF.

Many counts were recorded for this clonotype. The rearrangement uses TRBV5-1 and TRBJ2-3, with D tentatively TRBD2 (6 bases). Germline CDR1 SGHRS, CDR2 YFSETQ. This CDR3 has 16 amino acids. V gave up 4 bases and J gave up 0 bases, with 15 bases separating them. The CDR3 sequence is CASSTYPGTSTDTQYF. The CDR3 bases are TGCGCCAGCAGCACTTACCCCGGGACTAGCACAGATACGCAGTATTTT.

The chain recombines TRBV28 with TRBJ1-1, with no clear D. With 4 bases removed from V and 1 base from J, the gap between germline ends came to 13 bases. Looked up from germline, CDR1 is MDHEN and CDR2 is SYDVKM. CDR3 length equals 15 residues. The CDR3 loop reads CASSSPSSGNTEAFF. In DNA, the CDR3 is TGTGCCAGCAGTTCCCCATCCTCAGGGAACACTGAAGCTTTCTTT.

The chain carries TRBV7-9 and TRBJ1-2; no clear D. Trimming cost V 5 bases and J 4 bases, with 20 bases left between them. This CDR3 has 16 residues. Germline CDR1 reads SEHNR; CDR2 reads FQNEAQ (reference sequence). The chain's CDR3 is CASSEGAETISYGYTF. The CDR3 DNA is TGTGCCAGCAGCGAAGGTGCAGAAACTATTAGCTATGGCTACACCTTC.

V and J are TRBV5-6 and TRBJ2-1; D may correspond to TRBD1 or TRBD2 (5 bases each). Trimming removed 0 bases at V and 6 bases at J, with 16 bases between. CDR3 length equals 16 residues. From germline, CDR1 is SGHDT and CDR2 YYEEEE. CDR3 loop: CASSLAGAILFNEQFF. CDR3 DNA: TGTGCCAGCAGCTTGGCCGGGGCAATATTATTCAATGAGCAGTTCTTC. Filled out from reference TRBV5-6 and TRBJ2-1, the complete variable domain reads DAGVTQSPTHLIKTRGQQVTLRCSPKSGHDTVSWYQQALGQGPQFIFQYYEEEERQRGNFPDRFSGHQFPNYSSELNVNALLLGDSALYLCASSLAGAILFNEQFFGPGTRLTVL.

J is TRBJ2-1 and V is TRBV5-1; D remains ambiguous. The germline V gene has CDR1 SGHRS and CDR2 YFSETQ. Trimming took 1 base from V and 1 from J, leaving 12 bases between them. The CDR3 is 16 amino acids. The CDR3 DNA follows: TGCGCCAGCAGCTTGTTTATGGGTTTGTCCTACAATGAGCAGTTCTTC. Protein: CASSLFMGLSYNEQFF. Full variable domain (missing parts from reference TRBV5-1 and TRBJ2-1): KAGVTQTPRYLIKTRGQQVTLSCSPISGHRSVSWYQQTPGQGLQFLFEYFSETQRNKGNFPGRFSGRQFSNSRSEMNVSTLELGDSALYLCASSLFMGLSYNEQFFGPGTRLTVL.

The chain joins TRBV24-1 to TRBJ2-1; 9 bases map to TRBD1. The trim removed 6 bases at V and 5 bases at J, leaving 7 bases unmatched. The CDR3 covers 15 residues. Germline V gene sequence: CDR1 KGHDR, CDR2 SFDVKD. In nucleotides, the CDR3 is TGTGCCACCAGTCGTGTGGGGACAGGGCACAATGAGCAGTTCTTC. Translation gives CATSRVGTGHNEQFF.

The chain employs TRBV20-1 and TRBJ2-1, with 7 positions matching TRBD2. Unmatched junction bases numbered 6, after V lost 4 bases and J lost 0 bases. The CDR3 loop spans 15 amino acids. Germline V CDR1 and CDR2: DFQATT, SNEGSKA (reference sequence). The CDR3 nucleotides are TGCAGTGCTAATCTGGCGGGGGTCTCCTACAATGAGCAGTTCTTC. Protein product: CSANLAGVSYNEQFF.

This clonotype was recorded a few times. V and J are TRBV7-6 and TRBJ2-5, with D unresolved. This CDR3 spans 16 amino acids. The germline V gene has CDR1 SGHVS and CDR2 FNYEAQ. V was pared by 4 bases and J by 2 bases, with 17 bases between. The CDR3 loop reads CASSSKRPGPQETQYF. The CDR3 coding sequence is TGTGCCAGCAGCTCGAAGAGACCAGGCCCTCAAGAGACCCAGTACTTC.

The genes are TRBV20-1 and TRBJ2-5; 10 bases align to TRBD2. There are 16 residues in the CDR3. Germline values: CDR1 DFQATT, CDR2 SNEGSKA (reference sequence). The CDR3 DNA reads TGCAGGGCCATAGTCGGGACTAGCGTAAAACAAGAGACCCAGTACTTC. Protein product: CRAIVGTSVKQETQYF.

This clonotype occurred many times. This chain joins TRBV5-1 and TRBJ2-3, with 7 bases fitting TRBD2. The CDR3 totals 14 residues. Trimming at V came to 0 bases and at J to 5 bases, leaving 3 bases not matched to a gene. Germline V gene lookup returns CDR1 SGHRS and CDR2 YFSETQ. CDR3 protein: CASSLDGGGDTQYF. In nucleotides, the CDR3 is TGCGCCAGCAGCTTGGACGGCGGGGGAGATACGCAGTATTTT.

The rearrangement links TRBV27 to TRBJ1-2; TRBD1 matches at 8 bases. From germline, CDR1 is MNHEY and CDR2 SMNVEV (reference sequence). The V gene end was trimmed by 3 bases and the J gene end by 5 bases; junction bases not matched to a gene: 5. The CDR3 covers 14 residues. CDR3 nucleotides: TGTGCCAGCAGTTTGTGGGACAGGCGATATGGCTACACCTTC. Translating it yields CASSLWDRRYGYTF.

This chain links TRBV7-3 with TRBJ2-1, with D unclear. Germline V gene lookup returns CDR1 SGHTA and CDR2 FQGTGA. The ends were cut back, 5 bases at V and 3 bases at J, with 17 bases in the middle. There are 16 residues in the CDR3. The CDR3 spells CASSPTLGADYNEQFF. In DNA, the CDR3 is TGTGCCAGCAGCCCCACGTTGGGCGCGGACTACAATGAGCAGTTCTTC.

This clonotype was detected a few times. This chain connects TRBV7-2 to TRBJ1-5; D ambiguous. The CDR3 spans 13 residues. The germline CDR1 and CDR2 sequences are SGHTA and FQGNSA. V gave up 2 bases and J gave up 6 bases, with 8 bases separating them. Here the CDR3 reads CASSLQWLQPQHF. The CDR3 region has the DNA TGTGCCAGCAGCTTACAATGGCTTCAGCCCCAGCATTTT. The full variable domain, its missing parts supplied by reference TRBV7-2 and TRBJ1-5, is GAGVSQSPSNKVTEKGKDVELRCDPISGHTALYWYRQSLGQGLEFLIYFQGNSAPDKSGLPSDRFSAERTGGSVSTLTIQRTQQEDSAVYLCASSLQWLQPQHFGDGTRLSIL.

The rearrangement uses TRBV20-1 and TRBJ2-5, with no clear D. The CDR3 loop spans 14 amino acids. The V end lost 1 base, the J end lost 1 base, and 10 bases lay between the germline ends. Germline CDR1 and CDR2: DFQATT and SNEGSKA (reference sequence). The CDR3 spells CSARGLNTQETQYF. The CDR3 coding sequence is TGCAGTGCTAGAGGCTTGAACACCCAAGAGACCCAGTACTTC.

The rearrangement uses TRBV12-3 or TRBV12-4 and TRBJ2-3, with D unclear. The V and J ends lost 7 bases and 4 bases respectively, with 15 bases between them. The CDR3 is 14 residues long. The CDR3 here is CASTLSVGADTQYF. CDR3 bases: TGTGCCAGCACCCTTTCCGTTGGGGCAGATACGCAGTATTTT.